The rows below give T cell receptor beta chains drawn from one sample of a study of shared clonotypes between healthy human individuals. Here immunoSEQ multiplex PCR was the method, and the copy in TCRdb shows in-frame clones only, minus some. The profile shows over 2,000,000 clones, about 94% of them singletons. Sequencing used naive CD8+ T cells from PBMCs. These receptor sequences come from a man aged 18 to 29 in good health. Some clones in this sample may be carry-over from other donors' samples. The conserved cysteine and the conserved F or W are not part of the CDR3 here.

11	TRBV19	TRBJ1-1	ASSIWDNTEAF
12	TRBV19	TRBJ1-2	ASSMRAAFYGYT
11	TRBV30	TRBJ2-7	AALARSSYEQY
14	TRBV28	TRBJ1-5	ASTQWGFESNQPQH
13	TRBV9	TRBJ2-3	ASSVGGGGTDTQY
13	TRBV27	TRBJ2-3	ASRPRLGSTDTQY
12	TRBV27	TRBJ1-3	ASSLTVSGNTIY
14	TRBV27	TRBJ2-5	ASSLSLLAGQETQY
11	TRBV5-6	TRBJ1-2	ASSLNQLNGYT
13	TRBV28	TRBJ2-2	ASDGLAENTGELF
9	TRBV11-2	TRBJ1-1	ASSLVPEAF
15	TRBV2	TRBJ2-7	ASSAGLAHNTPYEQY
14	TRBV5-6	TRBJ2-3	ASSLTSGSIADTQY
12	TRBV10-3	TRBJ2-1	AIKGLASIDEQF
15	TRBV19	TRBJ2-1	ASSMALGGGSYNEQF
11	TRBV14	TRBJ1-1	ASSQPGVTEAF
12	TRBV2	TRBJ1-2	ASSEGRKAYGYT
12	TRBV6-1	TRBJ2-7	ASSTGAGVYEQY
13	TRBV4-1	TRBJ2-5	ASSHPGTVQETQY
11	TRBV29-1	TRBJ2-1	SLRGTVNNEQF
12	TRBV27	TRBJ1-5	ASSLRQPNQPQH
10	TRBV2	TRBJ2-7	ASSTVRDEQY
11	TRBV27	TRBJ2-1	ASSYGGDGEQF
12	TRBV6-5	TRBJ1-2	ASSYADRDYGYT
13	TRBV29-1	TRBJ2-7	SVRGGVGGSSEQY
12	TRBV6-1	TRBJ2-7	ASRGLDTRYEQY
11	TRBV7-3	TRBJ2-1	ASSLSGGGEQF
12	TRBV19	TRBJ2-1	ASTLSGTYNEQF
16	TRBV7-2	TRBJ2-7	ASSFGTSLGPKLYEQY
14	TRBV27	TRBJ1-1	ASSLLYRGTNTEAF
14	TRBV4-2	TRBJ2-2	ASSPLAGTNTGELF
13	TRBV6-5	TRBJ1-5	ASSPGDRVNQPQH
12	TRBV30	TRBJ2-5	AWSVRQGPETQY
13	TRBV7-9	TRBJ1-2	ASSPTGGTIYGYT
11	TRBV30	TRBJ1-6	AGMKGRNSPLH
15	TRBV10-3	TRBJ2-5	AISESQLAGLQETQY
13	TRBV27	TRBJ2-6	ASKLRGSGANVLT
16	TRBV4-3	TRBJ2-7	ASSRKFGTGENSYEQY
13	TRBV7-8	TRBJ1-2	ASSLATAINYGYT
12	TRBV7-9	TRBJ2-5	ASSSPDSPGTQY
12	TRBV4-2	TRBJ2-1	ASSPPGQHNEQF
12	TRBV7-9	TRBJ2-7	ASSLERGGYEQY
14	TRBV7-8	TRBJ2-7	ASSLVRQGVFYEQY
13	TRBV7-8	TRBJ2-1	ASSLGTSSYNEQF
14	TRBV10-3	TRBJ1-4	AISESYVGVGEKLF
12	TRBV27	TRBJ2-7	ASSPQGPLWEQY
10	TRBV16	TRBJ2-7	ASSQSTYEQY
12	TRBV9	TRBJ2-5	ASSVTGGEETQY
12	TRBV9	TRBJ1-1	ASSPTRGGTEAF
13	TRBV10-3	TRBJ2-7	AIGLWDQPNYEQY
13	TRBV11-2	TRBJ1-3	ASSRTGYSGNTIY
17	TRBV4-1	TRBJ2-6	ASSRGFSPSPSGANVLT
15	TRBV9	TRBJ2-2	ASSMNRAEVNTGELF
10	TRBV28	TRBJ2-7	ASRSPGLEQY
15	TRBV10-2	TRBJ2-1	ASSSPVTGAPYNEQF
17	TRBV4-3	TRBJ1-1	ASSPGRVHARGVNTEAF
13	TRBV27	TRBJ2-7	ATSLGRESSYEQY